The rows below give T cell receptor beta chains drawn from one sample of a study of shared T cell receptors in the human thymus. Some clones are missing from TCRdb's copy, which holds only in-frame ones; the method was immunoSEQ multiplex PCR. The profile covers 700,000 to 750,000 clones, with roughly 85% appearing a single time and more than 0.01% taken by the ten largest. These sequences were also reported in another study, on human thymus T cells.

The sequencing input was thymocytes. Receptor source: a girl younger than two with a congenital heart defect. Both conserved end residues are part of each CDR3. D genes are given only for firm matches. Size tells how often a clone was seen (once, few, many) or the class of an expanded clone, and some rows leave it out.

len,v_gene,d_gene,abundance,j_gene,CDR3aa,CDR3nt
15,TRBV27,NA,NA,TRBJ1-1,CASRFHCGGDTEAFF,TGTGCCAGCAGGTTCCATTGTGGGGGGGACACTGAAGCTTTCTTT
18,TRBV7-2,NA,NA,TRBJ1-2,CASSFEGVRHLTNYGYTF,TGTGCCAGCAGCTTCGAGGGGGTCCGCCACCTCACTAACTATGGCTACACCTTC
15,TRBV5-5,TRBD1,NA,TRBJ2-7,CASSLKGTASYEQYF,TGTGCCAGCAGCCTAAAGGGGACAGCGTCCTACGAGCAGTACTTC
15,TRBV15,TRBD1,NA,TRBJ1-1,CATSGDRGLNTEAFF,TGTGCCACCAGCGGAGACAGGGGGTTAAACACTGAAGCTTTCTTT
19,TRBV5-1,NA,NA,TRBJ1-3,CASSLAGRRHRHSGNTIYF,TGCGCCAGCAGCTTGGCCGGTCGTAGGCACAGGCACTCTGGAAACACCATATATTTT
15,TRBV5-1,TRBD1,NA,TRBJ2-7,CASSPHRGNSYEQYF,TGCGCCAGCAGCCCCCACAGGGGAAATTCCTACGAGCAGTACTTC
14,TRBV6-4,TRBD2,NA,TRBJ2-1,CASSGGGASNEQFF,TGTGCCAGCAGTGGCGGGGGGGCTTCCAATGAGCAGTTCTTC
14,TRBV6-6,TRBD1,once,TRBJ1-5,CASRSGQINQPQHF,TGTGCCAGCAGGTCGGGACAGATCAATCAGCCCCAGCATTTT
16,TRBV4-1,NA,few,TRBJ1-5,CASSPSEGGAYQPQHF,TGCGCCAGCAGCCCCTCCGAGGGTGGTGCGTATCAGCCCCAGCATTTT
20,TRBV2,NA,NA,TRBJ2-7,CASSPPQMSRWRRTAYEQYF,TGTGCCAGCAGCCCCCCCCAAATGTCGAGATGGCGGAGGACCGCCTACGAGCAGTACTTC
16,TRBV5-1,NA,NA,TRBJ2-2,CASSFLTGEVTGELFF,TGCGCCAGCAGCTTCCTCACAGGGGAGGTCACCGGGGAGCTGTTTTTT
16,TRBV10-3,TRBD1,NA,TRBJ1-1,CAIKERDRGRGTEAFF,TGTGCCATCAAGGAGCGGGACAGGGGGCGCGGCACTGAAGCTTTCTTT
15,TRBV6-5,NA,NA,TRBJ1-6,CASSSQVNINSPLHF,TGTGCCAGCAGTTCACAGGTGAACATTAATTCACCCCTCCACTTT
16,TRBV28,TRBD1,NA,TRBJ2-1,CASSPGQGQGYNEQFF,TGTGCCAGCAGTCCAGGACAGGGGCAGGGGTACAATGAGCAGTTCTTC
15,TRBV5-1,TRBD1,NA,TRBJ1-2,CASRRILTGIDGYTF,TGCGCCAGCAGAAGAATTCTGACAGGGATTGATGGCTACACCTTC
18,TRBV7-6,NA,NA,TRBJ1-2,CASSLGRVRQVNNYGYTF,TGTGCCAGCAGCTTAGGAAGGGTGCGACAGGTGAATAACTATGGCTACACCTTC
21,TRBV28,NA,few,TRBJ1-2,CASSLFRQGPQSSSSNYGYTF,TGTGCCAGCAGTTTATTCCGGCAGGGCCCCCAATCCTCCTCCTCTAACTATGGCTACACCTTC
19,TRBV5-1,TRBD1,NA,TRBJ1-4,CASSQVWDRGQSTNEKLFF,TGCGCCAGCAGCCAGGTGTGGGACAGGGGGCAATCAACTAATGAAAAACTGTTTTTT
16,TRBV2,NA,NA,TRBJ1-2,CASMGAGRDLNYGYTF,TGTGCCAGCATGGGGGCCGGCAGGGACCTTAACTATGGCTACACCTTC
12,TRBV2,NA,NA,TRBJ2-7,CASSVEGDEQYF,TGTGCCAGCAGTGTAGAGGGGGACGAGCAGTACTTC
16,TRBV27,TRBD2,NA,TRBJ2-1,CASSTPPGGGGNEQFF,TGTGCCAGCAGTACTCCCCCGGGGGGTGGAGGCAATGAGCAGTTCTTC
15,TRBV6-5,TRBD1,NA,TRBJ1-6,CASSTGQGSGSPLHF,TGTGCCAGCAGTACAGGACAGGGATCGGGGTCACCCCTCCACTTT
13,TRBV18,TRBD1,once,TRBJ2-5,CASSTGDQETQYF,TGTGCCAGCTCGACAGGGGACCAAGAGACCCAGTACTTC
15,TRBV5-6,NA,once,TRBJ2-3,CASSSNRGGADTQYF,TGTGCCAGCAGCTCTAACAGGGGAGGCGCAGATACGCAGTATTTT
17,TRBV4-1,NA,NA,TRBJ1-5,CASSLSPLFLGRGPQHF,TGCGCCAGCAGCCTCTCTCCCTTGTTTTTGGGTCGAGGGCCCCAGCATTTT
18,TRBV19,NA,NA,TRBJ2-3,CASSIIPEYPHSTDTQYF,TGTGCCAGTAGTATTATTCCGGAGTACCCTCATAGCACAGATACGCAGTATTTT
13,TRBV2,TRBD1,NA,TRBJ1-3,CASIRGVGNTIYF,TGTGCCAGTATCAGGGGGGTAGGAAACACCATATATTTT
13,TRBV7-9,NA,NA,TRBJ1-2,CASMAGRGYGYTF,TGTGCCAGCATGGCAGGACGGGGCTATGGCTACACCTTC
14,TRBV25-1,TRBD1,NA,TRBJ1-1,CASTGQGYVAEAFF,TGTGCCAGTACCGGACAGGGATACGTAGCTGAAGCTTTCTTT
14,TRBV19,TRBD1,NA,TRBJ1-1,CASEPGQGNTEAFF,TGTGCCAGCGAACCGGGACAGGGCAACACTGAAGCTTTCTTT
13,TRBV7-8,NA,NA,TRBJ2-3,CASMRGNTDTQYF,TGTGCCAGCATGCGGGGCAACACAGATACGCAGTATTTT
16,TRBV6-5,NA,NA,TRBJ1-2,CASSYGTDRANYGYTF,TGTGCCAGCAGTTACGGAACCGACAGAGCTAACTATGGCTACACCTTC
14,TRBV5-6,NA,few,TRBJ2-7,CASSLETSRVEQYF,TGTGCCAGCAGCTTAGAAACCTCTCGGGTCGAGCAGTACTTC
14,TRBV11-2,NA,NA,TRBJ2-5,CASSPPEWAETQYF,TGTGCCAGCAGCCCCCCCGAGTGGGCAGAGACCCAGTACTTC
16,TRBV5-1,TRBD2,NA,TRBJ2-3,CASRATSGGAEDTQYF,TGCGCCAGCAGGGCGACTAGCGGGGGGGCTGAGGATACGCAGTATTTT
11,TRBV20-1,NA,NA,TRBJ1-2,CSARDRGGYTF,TGCAGTGCTAGAGATAGGGGAGGCTACACCTTC
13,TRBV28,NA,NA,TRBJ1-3,CASREGPGNTIYF,TGTGCCAGCAGGGAGGGCCCTGGAAACACCATATATTTT
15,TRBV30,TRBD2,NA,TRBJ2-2,CAWSGLARNTGELFF,TGTGCCTGGAGTGGACTAGCGAGAAACACCGGGGAGCTGTTTTTT
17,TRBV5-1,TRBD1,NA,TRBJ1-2,CASSLETGTGGGYGYTF,TGCGCCAGCAGCTTGGAAACCGGGACAGGGGGTGGCTATGGCTACACCTTC
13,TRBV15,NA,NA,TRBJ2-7,CATSPQGYYEQYF,TGTGCCACCAGCCCCCAGGGGTACTACGAGCAGTACTTC
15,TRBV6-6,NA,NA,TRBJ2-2,CASSYGQENTGELFF,TGTGCCAGCAGTTACGGGCAGGAGAACACCGGGGAGCTGTTTTTT
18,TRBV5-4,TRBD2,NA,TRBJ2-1,CASSLDSGGRKGANEQFF,TGTGCCAGCAGCTTGGATAGCGGGGGGAGGAAGGGCGCCAATGAGCAGTTCTTC
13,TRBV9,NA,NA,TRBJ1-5,CASSVGENQPQHF,TGTGCCAGCAGCGTAGGGGAGAATCAGCCCCAGCATTTT
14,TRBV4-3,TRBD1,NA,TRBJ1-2,CASSQADRRYGYTF,TGCGCCAGCAGCCAGGCGGACAGGAGATATGGCTACACCTTC
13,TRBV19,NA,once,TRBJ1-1,CASSIDERTEAFF,TGTGCCAGTAGTATAGATGAACGGACAGAAGCTTTCTTT
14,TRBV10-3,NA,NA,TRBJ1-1,CAIGEPGHPAEAFF,TGTGCCATCGGGGAGCCGGGACACCCCGCGGAGGCTTTCTTT
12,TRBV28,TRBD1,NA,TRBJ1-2,CAAQGARYGYTF,TGTGCCGCACAGGGGGCCCGATATGGCTACACCTTC
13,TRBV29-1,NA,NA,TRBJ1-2,CSVVHQTAYGYTF,TGCAGCGTTGTGCATCAGACAGCTTATGGCTACACCTTC
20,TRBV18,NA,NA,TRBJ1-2,CASSPQEGRDPDLHPYGYTF,TGTGCCAGCTCACCACAGGAGGGGAGGGACCCGGATCTTCACCCCTATGGCTACACCTTC
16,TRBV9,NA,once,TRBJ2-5,CASSMHGRGPRETQYF,TGTGCCAGCAGCATGCACGGGCGGGGGCCTCGAGAGACCCAGTACTTC
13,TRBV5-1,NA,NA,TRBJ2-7,CASSSPVGGEQYF,TGCGCCAGCAGCTCCCCGGTGGGGGGCGAGCAGTACTTC
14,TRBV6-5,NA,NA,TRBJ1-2,CASSSHDRGNGYTF,TGTGCCAGCAGTTCCCACGACCGCGGGAATGGCTACACCTTC
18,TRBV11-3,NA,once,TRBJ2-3,CASSSSPRDGGDTDTQYF,TGTGCCAGCAGCTCCAGTCCCCGGGATGGAGGAGACACAGATACGCAGTATTTT
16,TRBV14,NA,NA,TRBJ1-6,CASSQGGIVANSPLHF,TGTGCCAGCAGCCAGGGGGGGATCGTGGCCAATTCACCCCTCCACTTT